What follows is one T cell receptor beta chain and its context. The record originates from a study of blood T cell repertoires in COVID-19. Study information: The United States, Italy and Spain were the sources of the acute and convalescent COVID-19 samples.

Authors' methods: The authors estimated nucleated cell counts from reference gene primer amplification. This table comes from immunoSEQ multiplex PCR, and its TCRdb copy is limited to in-frame clones, with some not included. V and J calls and clone size are given by that table; D and trimming were obtained from the DNA. The table shows around 100,000 clones, with around four fifths occurring only once. This CDR3 is 16 amino acids long. Between the trimmed V and J ends, which lost 4 bases and 9 bases, there was a span of 22 bases. CDR1 is SGHDN, CDR2 FVKESK, per germline. This chain uses TRBV14 with TRBJ2-1; D may be TRBD2 (6 bases). Sequenced sample: peripheral blood. The clonotype originates from a man over 45 with active or convalescent COVID-19. CDR3 protein: CASSPPPRLAAGEQFF. The CDR3 DNA reads TGTGCCAGCAGCCCTCCCCCTCGACTGGCAGCGGGTGAGCAGTTCTTC.